These T cell receptor beta chains were read from a single sample in a study of T cells in Graves' hyperthyroidism and ophthalmopathy. Each CDR3 protein gets one entry after TCRdb re-called the multiplex PCR reads with MiXCR. The table lists about half a million distinct CDR3 sequences, less than 25% of them singletons. Sequenced: blood. The receptor source for this set is a man younger than 35 with Graves' hyperthyroidism. The CDR3 runs from the conserved cysteine through the conserved F or W. The order of the fields is J gene, D gene, clone size, V gene, CDR3 protein, CDR3 DNA. A D gene is named only where the DNA matches it firmly. Size is omitted from some rows. Given values are once, few, many or a class for expanded clones.

J gene: TRBJ1-5
D gene: TRBD1
clone size: .
V gene: TRBV27
CDR3 protein: CASVRQGSQRPQHF
CDR3 DNA: TGTGCCAGCGTACGACAGGGCTCCCAGCGGCCCCAGCATTTT

J gene: TRBJ2-7
D gene: .
clone size: many
V gene: TRBV30
CDR3 protein: CASSTGIYEQYF
CDR3 DNA: TGTGCCTCCTCCACAGGGATCTACGAGCAGTACTTC

J gene: TRBJ2-7
D gene: .
clone size: many
V gene: TRBV28
CDR3 protein: CASREVGVSYEQYF
CDR3 DNA: TGTGCCAGCAGGGAGGTAGGGGTATCCTACGAGCAGTACTTC

J gene: TRBJ1-2
D gene: .
clone size: many
V gene: TRBV6-1
CDR3 protein: CAVRRSYGYTF
CDR3 DNA: TGTGCCGTCAGACGGTCCTATGGCTACACCTTC

J gene: TRBJ1-2
D gene: TRBD1
clone size: .
V gene: TRBV4-1
CDR3 protein: CASSHTGTGAAGYTF
CDR3 DNA: TGCGCCAGCAGCCATACCGGGACAGGGGCGGCTGGCTACACCTTC

J gene: TRBJ1-1
D gene: .
clone size: many
V gene: TRBV7-2
CDR3 protein: CASSLLLVAFF
CDR3 DNA: TGTGCCAGCAGCCTCCTACTAGTGGCTTTCTTT

J gene: TRBJ2-7
D gene: .
clone size: many
V gene: TRBV11-2
CDR3 protein: CASSLLTGLPNEQYF
CDR3 DNA: TGTGCCAGCAGCTTGCTCACGGGATTACCTAACGAGCAGTACTTC

J gene: TRBJ2-7
D gene: TRBD1
clone size: many
V gene: TRBV19
CDR3 protein: CASSPTGYGQYF
CDR3 DNA: TGTGCCAGTAGTCCGACAGGGTACGGGCAGTACTTC

J gene: TRBJ2-7
D gene: TRBD1
clone size: many
V gene: TRBV9
CDR3 protein: CASSVSGGHEQYF
CDR3 DNA: TGTGCCAGCAGCGTCTCAGGGGGACACGAGCAGTACTTC

J gene: TRBJ2-5
D gene: TRBD2
clone size: many
V gene: TRBV27
CDR3 protein: CASSLRRPSGGQETQYF
CDR3 DNA: TGTGCCAGCAGTTTAAGGCGCCCTAGCGGGGGTCAGGAGACCCAGTACTTC

J gene: TRBJ1-1
D gene: .
clone size: many
V gene: TRBV6-2/TRBV6-3
CDR3 protein: CASSSLRKNTEAFF
CDR3 DNA: TGTGCCAGCAGTTCCCTAAGGAAGAACACTGAAGCTTTCTTT

J gene: TRBJ1-1
D gene: .
clone size: many
V gene: TRBV3-1
CDR3 protein: CASSQDIGNTEAFF
CDR3 DNA: TGTGCCAGCAGCCAAGATATAGGGAACACTGAAGCTTTCTTT

J gene: TRBJ2-5
D gene: TRBD1
clone size: many
V gene: TRBV28
CDR3 protein: CASSHGQGLVGQETQYF
CDR3 DNA: TGTGCCAGCAGCCATGGACAGGGCTTAGTAGGGCAAGAGACCCAGTACTTC

J gene: TRBJ1-1
D gene: .
clone size: many
V gene: TRBV12-5
CDR3 protein: CASGLWVGGPTEAFF
CDR3 DNA: TGTGCTAGTGGTCTGTGGGTTGGGGGGCCGACTGAAGCTTTCTTT

J gene: TRBJ2-7
D gene: .
clone size: many
V gene: TRBV19
CDR3 protein: CASSIAGGSSYEQYF
CDR3 DNA: TGTGCCAGTAGTATAGCTGGGGGATCCTCCTACGAGCAGTACTTC

J gene: TRBJ2-5
D gene: .
clone size: .
V gene: TRBV10-3
CDR3 protein: CAISPALGTQYF
CDR3 DNA: TGTGCCATCAGTCCCGCTCTAGGGACCCAGTACTTC

J gene: TRBJ2-7
D gene: TRBD2
clone size: .
V gene: TRBV30
CDR3 protein: CAWSGWTSGGRPYEQYF
CDR3 DNA: TGTGCCTGGAGTGGCTGGACTAGCGGGGGGCGACCCTACGAGCAGTACTTC

J gene: TRBJ1-1
D gene: .
clone size: few
V gene: TRBV20-1
CDR3 protein: CSAARDPVYTEAFF
CDR3 DNA: TGCAGTGCTGCCCGGGACCCAGTCTACACTGAAGCTTTCTTT

J gene: TRBJ2-7
D gene: .
clone size: many
V gene: TRBV6-5
CDR3 protein: CASSPAPEGYEQYF
CDR3 DNA: TGTGCCAGCAGTCCCGCTCCTGAGGGCTACGAGCAGTACTTC

J gene: TRBJ1-1
D gene: .
clone size: few
V gene: TRBV3-1
CDR3 protein: CACSSDTEAFF
CDR3 DNA: TGTGCCTGCAGCTCAGACACTGAAGCTTTCTTT

J gene: TRBJ2-7
D gene: .
clone size: many
V gene: TRBV4-1
CDR3 protein: CASSQDSEQYF
CDR3 DNA: TGCGCCAGCAGCCAAGATAGCGAGCAGTACTTC

J gene: TRBJ1-1
D gene: .
clone size: many
V gene: TRBV28
CDR3 protein: CASSYGGRFRNTEAFF
CDR3 DNA: TGTGCCAGCAGTTACGGGGGGAGGTTCCGGAACACTGAAGCTTTCTTT

J gene: TRBJ2-7
D gene: .
clone size: many
V gene: TRBV28
CDR3 protein: CASSFVLGDSYEQYF
CDR3 DNA: TGTGCCAGCAGTTTTGTTTTAGGGGACTCCTACGAGCAGTACTTC

J gene: TRBJ2-4
D gene: .
clone size: many
V gene: TRBV6-5
CDR3 protein: CASSSYSGENIQYF
CDR3 DNA: TGTGCCAGCAGTTCCTACAGTGGGGAAAACATTCAGTACTTC

J gene: TRBJ1-3
D gene: .
clone size: many
V gene: TRBV30
CDR3 protein: CAWSGRILSGNTIYF
CDR3 DNA: TGTGCCTGGAGTGGCAGGATCCTCTCTGGAAACACCATATATTTT

J gene: TRBJ2-7
D gene: TRBD2
clone size: .
V gene: TRBV10-2
CDR3 protein: CASSETGTSAWTYEQYF
CDR3 DNA: TGCGCCAGCAGTGAAACTGGGACTAGCGCCTGGACCTACGAGCAGTACTTC

J gene: TRBJ1-5
D gene: .
clone size: many
V gene: TRBV7-9
CDR3 protein: CASSEEGAQPQHF
CDR3 DNA: TGTGCCAGCAGCGAAGAAGGGGCTCAGCCCCAGCATTTT

J gene: TRBJ1-6
D gene: .
clone size: .
V gene: TRBV13
CDR3 protein: CASSLARDSPLHF
CDR3 DNA: TGTGCCAGCAGCTTAGCTCGGGATTCACCCCTCCACTTT

J gene: TRBJ1-2
D gene: .
clone size: .
V gene: TRBV2
CDR3 protein: CASSPHYGNTF
CDR3 DNA: TGTGCCAGCAGCCCACATTATGGCAACACCTTC

J gene: TRBJ1-5
D gene: TRBD1
clone size: many
V gene: TRBV4-1
CDR3 protein: CASSHPRGDNQPQHF
CDR3 DNA: TGCGCCAGCAGCCACCCCAGGGGGGACAATCAGCCCCAGCATTTT

J gene: TRBJ1-5
D gene: TRBD1
clone size: few
V gene: TRBV6-1
CDR3 protein: CASSSRDRGPNQPQHF
CDR3 DNA: TGTGCCAGCAGTAGCCGGGACAGGGGACCCAATCAGCCCCAGCATTTT

J gene: TRBJ1-2
D gene: .
clone size: few
V gene: TRBV5-1
CDR3 protein: CASSSTGVQGRIDYGYTF
CDR3 DNA: TGCGCCAGCAGCTCAACCGGGGTTCAGGGGAGAATTGACTATGGCTACACCTTC

J gene: TRBJ2-2
D gene: TRBD1
clone size: .
V gene: TRBV2
CDR3 protein: CASSESTGVYTGELFF
CDR3 DNA: TGTGCCAGCAGTGAAAGCACAGGGGTGTACACCGGGGAGCTGTTTTTT

J gene: TRBJ2-5
D gene: .
clone size: many
V gene: TRBV11-2
CDR3 protein: CASSSEYYQETQYF
CDR3 DNA: TGTGCCAGCAGCTCAGAGTATTACCAAGAGACCCAGTACTTC

J gene: TRBJ2-5
D gene: TRBD2
clone size: many
V gene: TRBV9
CDR3 protein: CASSASGGARETQYF
CDR3 DNA: TGTGCCAGCAGCGCTAGCGGGGGGGCCAGAGAGACCCAGTACTTC

J gene: TRBJ1-6
D gene: .
clone size: .
V gene: TRBV28
CDR3 protein: CASSFREGIHNSPLHF
CDR3 DNA: TGTGCCAGCAGTTTTCGAGAGGGGATACATAATTCACCCCTCCACTTT

J gene: TRBJ1-1
D gene: .
clone size: .
V gene: TRBV3-1
CDR3 protein: CASSQEHQGRTEAFF
CDR3 DNA: TGTGCCAGCAGCCAAGAGCACCAGGGGCGGACTGAAGCTTTCTTT

J gene: TRBJ1-1
D gene: TRBD1
clone size: many
V gene: TRBV2
CDR3 protein: CARPGQGMDNSTEAFF
CDR3 DNA: TGTGCCAGACCGGGACAGGGTATGGATAATTCCACTGAAGCTTTCTTT

J gene: TRBJ1-2
D gene: .
clone size: few
V gene: TRBV4-1
CDR3 protein: CASSMGAEFGYTF
CDR3 DNA: TGCGCCAGCAGCATGGGGGCGGAGTTTGGCTACACCTTC

J gene: TRBJ2-2
D gene: .
clone size: many
V gene: TRBV28
CDR3 protein: CASTPMDSTTGELFF
CDR3 DNA: TGTGCCAGCACTCCGATGGACAGTACCACCGGGGAGCTGTTTTTT